This TCR beta chain was recovered during a study of shared T cell receptors in the human thymus. This CDR3 is 17 amino acids long. The V gene's germline CDR1 is SGHVS and CDR2 FQNEAQ. The ends lost 8 bases at V and 0 bases at J; junction bases unmatched: 11. Method: immunoSEQ multiplex PCR; TCRdb's copy keeps in-frame clones and lacks some. The table has more than 550,000 clones, approximately 85% seen once. These data were likewise used in another study, on human thymus T cells. From that second work: Having surgery to correct congenital heart defects, healthy Finnish infants acted as the donors. It was from resections taken during corrective heart surgery that the thymus tissue came.

The sample comprised thymocytes. This chain joins TRBV7-8 and TRBJ1-3; 9 bases agree with TRBD1. The TCR was taken from a girl less than two years old with a congenital heart defect. CDR3 sequence reads: CASGQLGQGISGNTIYF. The CDR3 DNA reads as TGTGCCAGCGGCCAATTGGGACAGGGTATCTCTGGAAACACCATATATTTT.